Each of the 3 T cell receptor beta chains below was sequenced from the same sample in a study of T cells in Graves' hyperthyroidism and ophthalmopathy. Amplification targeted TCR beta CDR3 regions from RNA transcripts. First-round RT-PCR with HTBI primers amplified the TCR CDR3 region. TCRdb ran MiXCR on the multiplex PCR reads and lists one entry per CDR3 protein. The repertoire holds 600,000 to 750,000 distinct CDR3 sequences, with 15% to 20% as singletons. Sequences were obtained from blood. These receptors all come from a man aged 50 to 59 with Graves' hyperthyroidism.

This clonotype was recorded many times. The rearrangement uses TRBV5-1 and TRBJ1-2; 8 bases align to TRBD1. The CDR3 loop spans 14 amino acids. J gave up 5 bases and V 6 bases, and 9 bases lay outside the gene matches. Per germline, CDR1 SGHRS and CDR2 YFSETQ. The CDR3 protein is CASTDDRGGYGYTF. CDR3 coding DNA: TGCGCCAGCACGGACGACAGGGGAGGTTATGGCTACACCTTC.

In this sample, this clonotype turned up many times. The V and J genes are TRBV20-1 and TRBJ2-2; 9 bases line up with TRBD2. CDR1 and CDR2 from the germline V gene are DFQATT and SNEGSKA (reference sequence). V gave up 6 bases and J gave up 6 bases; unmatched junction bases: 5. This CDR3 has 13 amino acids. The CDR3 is CSAGTSTAGELFF. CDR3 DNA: TGCAGTGCCGGGACTAGCACGGCCGGGGAGCTGTTTTTT.

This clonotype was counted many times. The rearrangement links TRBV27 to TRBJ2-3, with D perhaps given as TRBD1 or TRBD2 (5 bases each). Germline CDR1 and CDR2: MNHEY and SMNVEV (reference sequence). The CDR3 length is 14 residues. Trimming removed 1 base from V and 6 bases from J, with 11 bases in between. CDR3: CASSLLGESDTQYF. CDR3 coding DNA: TGTGCCAGCAGTTTATTGGGGGAATCGGATACGCAGTATTTT.